Given below is one T cell receptor beta chain in context. Its antigen is as yet unknown. This table comes from immunoSEQ multiplex PCR, and its TCRdb copy is limited to in-frame clones, with some not included. Among tens of thousands of clones, roughly 91% were seen once, and the ten largest hold roughly 5.3%. These data belong to a study of PD-1 blockade in classical Hodgkin lymphoma. Study results and caveats: According to reports, newly diagnosed patients had lower baseline TCR diversity than healthy donors, and relapsed/refractory patients had lower baseline TCR diversity still.

CDR1 and CDR2 from the germline V gene are MDHEN and SYDVKM. V was clipped by 8 bases and J by 1 base; unmatched bases: 12. The CDR3 has 16 amino acids. As to time point: newly diagnosed, previously untreated cHL patient sample. V gene TRBV28 combines with J gene TRBJ2-3, with 7 bases that match TRBD1. Specimen: peripheral blood mononuclear cells (PBMCs). The receptor was isolated from a human donor with classical Hodgkin lymphoma. The CDR3 DNA follows: TGTGCCAGCTCGATTCAGGGACAGATTCGCACAGATACGCAGTATTTT. This encodes CASSIQGQIRTDTQYF.